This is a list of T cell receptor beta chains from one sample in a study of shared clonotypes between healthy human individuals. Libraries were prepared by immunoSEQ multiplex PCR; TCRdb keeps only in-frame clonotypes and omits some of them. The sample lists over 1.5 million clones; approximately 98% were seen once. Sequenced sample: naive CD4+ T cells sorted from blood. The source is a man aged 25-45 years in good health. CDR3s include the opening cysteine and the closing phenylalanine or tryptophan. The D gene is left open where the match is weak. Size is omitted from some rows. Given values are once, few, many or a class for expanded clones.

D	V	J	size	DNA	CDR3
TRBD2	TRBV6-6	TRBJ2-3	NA	TGTGCCAGCAGTTCTCGGACTAGAGGAGGGACAGATACGCAGTATTTT	CASSSRTRGGTDTQYF
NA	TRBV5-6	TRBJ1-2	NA	TGTGCCAGCAGCTACCGGGACCTTAACTATGGCTACACCTTC	CASSYRDLNYGYTF
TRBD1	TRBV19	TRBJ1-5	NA	TGTGCCAGTAGGGGGACAGCCATCCCTTATAGCAATCAGCCCCAGCATTTT	CASRGTAIPYSNQPQHF
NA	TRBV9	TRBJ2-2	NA	TGTGCCAGCAGCGTAACCTCCCGGTCTCGGGCCGGGGAGCTGTTTTTT	CASSVTSRSRAGELFF
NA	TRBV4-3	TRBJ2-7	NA	TGCGCCAGCAGCCAAGATTTGGAGGCCCTATTTTTCTACGAGCAGTACTTC	CASSQDLEALFFYEQYF
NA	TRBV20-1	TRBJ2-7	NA	TGCAGTGCTAGAGAAACAGAGCAGTACTTC	CSARETEQYF
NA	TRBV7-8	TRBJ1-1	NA	TGTGCCAGCAGCTTAGTCCGGGGCGCGTGGGACACTGAAGCTTTCTTT	CASSLVRGAWDTEAFF
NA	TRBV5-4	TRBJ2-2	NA	TGTGCCAGCAGCTTGCAGGGACCGACCGGGGAGCTGTTTTTT	CASSLQGPTGELFF
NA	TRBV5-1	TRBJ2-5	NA	TGCGCCAGCAGCCAAGGACAGTTGGGAGAGACCCAGTACTTC	CASSQGQLGETQYF
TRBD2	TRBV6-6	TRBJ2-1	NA	TGTGCCAGCAGACTAGCGGGTGAGCAGTTCTTC	CASRLAGEQFF
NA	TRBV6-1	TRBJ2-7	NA	TGTGCCATCTCCGCCGACAGGCTTTCCTACGAGCAGTACTTC	CAISADRLSYEQYF
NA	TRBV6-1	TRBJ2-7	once	TGTGCCAGCAGTCCGAGGACATATACCTACGAGCAGTACTTC	CASSPRTYTYEQYF
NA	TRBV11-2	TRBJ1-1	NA	TGTGCCAGCGCCCCGAGGACGGGAGAAGCTTTCTTT	CASAPRTGEAFF
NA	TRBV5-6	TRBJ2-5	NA	TGTGCCAGCAGCTTGTTGCTTCTTCGTGAGACCCAGTACTTC	CASSLLLLRETQYF
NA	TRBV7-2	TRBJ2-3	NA	TGTGCCAGCAGCTTATTTTTGGGAACCACAGATACGCAGTATTTT	CASSLFLGTTDTQYF
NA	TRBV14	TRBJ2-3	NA	TGTGCCAGCAGCCAAGATCAGGCAGGTCGGCTGTATTTT	CASSQDQAGRLYF
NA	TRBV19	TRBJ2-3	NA	TGTGCCAGTAGTATCCTCTCGCAGGCAGATACGCAGTATTTT	CASSILSQADTQYF